A selection of T cell receptor beta chains follows, all from one sample in a study of tumor-infiltrating lymphocytes in localized non-small cell lung cancer. Libraries were prepared by immunoSEQ multiplex PCR; TCRdb keeps only in-frame clonotypes and omits some of them. Altogether about 14,000 clones are present, about 75% being singletons, with the ten largest covering roughly 4%. The sequenced material came from lung tumor tissue. All receptors come from a human donor with non-small cell lung cancer. The conserved cysteine and the conserved F or W are not part of the CDR3 here.

J | V | CDR3
TRBJ2-7 | TRBV11-1 | ASSLGAVYYEQY
TRBJ1-2 | TRBV9 | ASSVAEVNYGYT
TRBJ2-3 | TRBV5-6 | ASSIWGQTSSTDTQY
TRBJ1-2 | TRBV9 | ASSVVQRGGYT
TRBJ2-3 | TRBV29-1 | SVTSGSTDTQY
TRBJ1-3 | TRBV9 | ASSVALLSGNTIY
TRBJ2-2 | TRBV5-6 | ASSLWVRANTGELF
TRBJ2-7 | TRBV4-3 | ASSQEFPSYEQY
TRBJ2-1 | TRBV7-2 | ASSLPSGNYEQF
TRBJ1-2 | TRBV5-6 | ASSMDTGGYYGYT
TRBJ2-2 | TRBV4-2 | ASSPDRVNTGELF